This T cell receptor beta chain stems from a study of blood T cell repertoires in COVID-19. Background on the study: Acute and convalescent COVID-19 specimens originated in the United States, Italy and Spain. T cells, B-cell-depleted T cells, or PBMCs provided the cDNA or gDNA that served as material.

Original processing methods: For nucleated cells, counts were estimated from reference gene primer amplification. Sequencing used immunoSEQ multiplex PCR; TCRdb keeps in-frame clones, though not all of them. The V and J calls and clone size were taken over from that table, and D and trimming were inferred from the DNA. The table has 150,000 to 200,000 clones, 87% seen once; the top ten hold 1.6%. Trimming removed 2 bases from V and 8 bases from J; junction bases left unmatched: 18. CDR1 is SEHNR, CDR2 FQNEAQ, per germline (reference sequence). CDR3 size: 18 residues. This clone was detected only a few times.

The receptor's source is a woman aged 45-65 years with acute or convalescent COVID-19. The sample consisted of peripheral blood. The V and J genes are TRBV7-9 and TRBJ2-1; 7 nucleotides match TRBD2. As DNA, the CDR3 is TGTGCCAGCAGCTTAATACTTGTCGGGACTATAAGGCCCTATGAGCAGTTCTTC. Protein: CASSLILVGTIRPYEQFF.